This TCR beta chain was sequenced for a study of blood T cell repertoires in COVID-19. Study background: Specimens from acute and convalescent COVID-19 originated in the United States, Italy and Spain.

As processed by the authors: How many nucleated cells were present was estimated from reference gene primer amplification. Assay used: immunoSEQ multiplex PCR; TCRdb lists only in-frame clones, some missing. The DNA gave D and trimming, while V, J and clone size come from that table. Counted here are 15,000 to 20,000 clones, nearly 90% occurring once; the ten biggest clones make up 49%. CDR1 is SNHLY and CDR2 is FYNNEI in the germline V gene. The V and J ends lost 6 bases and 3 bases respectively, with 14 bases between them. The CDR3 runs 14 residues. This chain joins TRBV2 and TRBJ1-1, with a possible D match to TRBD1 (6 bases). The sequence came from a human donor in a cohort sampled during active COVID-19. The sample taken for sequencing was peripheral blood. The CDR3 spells CASRVSQGHTEAFF. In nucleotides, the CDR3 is TGTGCCAGCAGGGTCTCACAGGGACACACTGAAGCTTTCTTT.